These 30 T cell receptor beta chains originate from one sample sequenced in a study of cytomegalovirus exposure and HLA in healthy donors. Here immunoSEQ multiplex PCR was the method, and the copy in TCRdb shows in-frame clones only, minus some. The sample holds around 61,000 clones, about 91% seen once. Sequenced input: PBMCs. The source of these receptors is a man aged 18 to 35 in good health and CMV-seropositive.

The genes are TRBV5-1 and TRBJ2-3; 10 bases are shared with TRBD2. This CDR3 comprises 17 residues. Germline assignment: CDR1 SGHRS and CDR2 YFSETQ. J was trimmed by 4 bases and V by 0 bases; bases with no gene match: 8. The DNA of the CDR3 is TGCGCCAGCAGCTTGGGGCTAGCGGGAGCCTGGGCAGATACGCAGTATTTT. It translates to CASSLGLAGAWADTQYF.

The CDR3 protein is CASISNRSNQPQHF. The CDR3 nucleotides read TGTGCCAGCATTTCTAACCGATCCAATCAGCCCCAGCATTTT. V is TRBV27 and J is TRBJ1-5; D remains ambiguous. V lost 7 bases to trimming and J lost 3 bases, with 13 bases between them. Germline CDR1 reads MNHEY; CDR2 reads SMNVEV (reference sequence). The CDR3 contains 14 residues.

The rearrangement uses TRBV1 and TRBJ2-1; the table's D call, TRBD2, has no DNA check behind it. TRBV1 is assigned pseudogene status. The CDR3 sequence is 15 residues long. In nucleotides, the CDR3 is TGCACCAGCAGCGGAAACGGACGGAGGTACAATGAGCAGTTCTTC. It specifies CTSSGNGRRYNEQFF.

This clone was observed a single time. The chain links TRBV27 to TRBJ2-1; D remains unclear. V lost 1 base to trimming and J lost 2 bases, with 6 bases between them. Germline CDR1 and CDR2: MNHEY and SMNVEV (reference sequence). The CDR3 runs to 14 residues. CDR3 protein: CASSLYTTYNEQFF. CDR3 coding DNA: TGTGCCAGCAGTTTATATACAACCTACAATGAGCAGTTCTTC.

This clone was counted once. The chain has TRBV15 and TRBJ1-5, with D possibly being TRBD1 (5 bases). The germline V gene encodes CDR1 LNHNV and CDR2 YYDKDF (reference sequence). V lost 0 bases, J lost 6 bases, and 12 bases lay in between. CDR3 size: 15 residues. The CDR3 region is CATSRERGSGQPQHF. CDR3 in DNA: TGTGCCACCAGCAGAGAAAGGGGCTCGGGTCAGCCCCAGCATTTT.

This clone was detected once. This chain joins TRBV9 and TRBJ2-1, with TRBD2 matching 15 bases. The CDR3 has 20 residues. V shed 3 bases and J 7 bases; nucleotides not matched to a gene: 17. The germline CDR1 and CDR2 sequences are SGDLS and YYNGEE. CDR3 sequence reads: CASSEGTGTGTSGRWNEQFF. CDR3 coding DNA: TGTGCCAGCAGCGAAGGCACCGGGACAGGGACTAGCGGGAGGTGGAATGAGCAGTTCTTC.

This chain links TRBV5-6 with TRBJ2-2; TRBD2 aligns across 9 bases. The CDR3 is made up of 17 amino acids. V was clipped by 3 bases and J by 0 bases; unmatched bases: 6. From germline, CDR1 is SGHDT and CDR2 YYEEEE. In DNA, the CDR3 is TGTGCCAGCAGCTCCAAGGGACTAGCCCCGAACACCGGGGAGCTGTTTTTT. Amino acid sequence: CASSSKGLAPNTGELFF.

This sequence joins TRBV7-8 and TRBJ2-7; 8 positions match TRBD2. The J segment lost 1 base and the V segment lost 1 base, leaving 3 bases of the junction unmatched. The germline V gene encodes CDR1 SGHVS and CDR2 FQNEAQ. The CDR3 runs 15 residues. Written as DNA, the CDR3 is TGTGCCAGCAGCTTAGGCCGGGGGGGTTCCTACGAGCAGTACTTC. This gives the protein CASSLGRGGSYEQYF.

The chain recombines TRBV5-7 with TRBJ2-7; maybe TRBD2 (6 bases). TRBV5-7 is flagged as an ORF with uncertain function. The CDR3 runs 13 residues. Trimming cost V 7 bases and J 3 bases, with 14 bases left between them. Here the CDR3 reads CASSGTRSYEQYF. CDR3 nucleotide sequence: TGTGCCAGCTCCGGGACTCGAAGCTACGAGCAGTACTTC.

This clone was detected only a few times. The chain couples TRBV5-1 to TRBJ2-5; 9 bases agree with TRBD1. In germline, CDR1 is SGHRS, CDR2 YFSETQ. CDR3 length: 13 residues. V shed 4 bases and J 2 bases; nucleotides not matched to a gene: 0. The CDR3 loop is CASSGTGQETQYF. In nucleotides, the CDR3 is TGCGCCAGCAGCGGGACAGGGCAAGAGACCCAGTACTTC.

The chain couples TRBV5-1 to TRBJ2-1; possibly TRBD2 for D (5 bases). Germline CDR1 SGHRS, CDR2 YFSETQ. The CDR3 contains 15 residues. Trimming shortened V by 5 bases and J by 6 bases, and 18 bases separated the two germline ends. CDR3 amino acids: CASSLGVYGSNEQFF. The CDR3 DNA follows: TGCGCCAGCAGTCTCGGGGTGTACGGTAGCAATGAGCAGTTCTTC.

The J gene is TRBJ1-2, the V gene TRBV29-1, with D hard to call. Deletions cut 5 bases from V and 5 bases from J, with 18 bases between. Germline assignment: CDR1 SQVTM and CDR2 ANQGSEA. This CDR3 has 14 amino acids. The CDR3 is CSVRLAGRLYGYTF. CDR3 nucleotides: TGCAGCGTTAGACTTGCTGGGAGGTTATATGGCTACACCTTC.

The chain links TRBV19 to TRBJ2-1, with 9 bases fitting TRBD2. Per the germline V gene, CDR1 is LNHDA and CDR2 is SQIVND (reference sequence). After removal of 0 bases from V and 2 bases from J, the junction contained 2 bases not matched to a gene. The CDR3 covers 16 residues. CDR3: CASSIDSGRPYNEQFF. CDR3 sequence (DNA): TGTGCCAGTAGTATAGATAGCGGGAGACCCTACAATGAGCAGTTCTTC.

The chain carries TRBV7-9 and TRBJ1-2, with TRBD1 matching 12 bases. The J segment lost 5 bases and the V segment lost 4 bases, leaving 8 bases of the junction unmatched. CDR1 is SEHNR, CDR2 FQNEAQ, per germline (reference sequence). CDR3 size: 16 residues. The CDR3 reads CASSYSRDRGHYGYTF. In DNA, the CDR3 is TGTGCCAGCAGCTATTCCCGGGACAGGGGGCATTATGGCTACACCTTC.

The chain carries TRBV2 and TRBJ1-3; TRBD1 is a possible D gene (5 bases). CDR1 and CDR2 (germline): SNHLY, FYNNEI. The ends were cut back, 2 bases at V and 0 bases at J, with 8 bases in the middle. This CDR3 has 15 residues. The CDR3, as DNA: TGTGCCAGCAGTGAACGTGGGGCCTCTGGAAACACCATATATTTT. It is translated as CASSERGASGNTIYF.

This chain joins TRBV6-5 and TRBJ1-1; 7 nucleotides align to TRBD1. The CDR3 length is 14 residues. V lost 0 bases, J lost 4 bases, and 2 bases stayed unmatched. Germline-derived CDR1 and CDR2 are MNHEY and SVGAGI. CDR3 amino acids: CASSYSAGGTEAFF. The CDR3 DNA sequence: TGTGCCAGCAGTTACTCGGCAGGGGGCACTGAAGCTTTCTTT.

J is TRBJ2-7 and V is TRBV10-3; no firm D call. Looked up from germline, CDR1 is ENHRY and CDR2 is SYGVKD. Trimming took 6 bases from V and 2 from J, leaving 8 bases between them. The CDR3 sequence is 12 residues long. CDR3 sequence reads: CAISPSPYEQYF. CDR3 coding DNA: TGTGCCATCAGCCCTAGTCCCTACGAGCAGTACTTC.

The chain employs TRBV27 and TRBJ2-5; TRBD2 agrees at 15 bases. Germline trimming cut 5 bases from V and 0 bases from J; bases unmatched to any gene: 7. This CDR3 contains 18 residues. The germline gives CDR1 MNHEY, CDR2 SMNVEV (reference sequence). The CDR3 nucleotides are TGTGCCAGCAGTCCCGGGACTAGCGGGGGGAGACACCAAGAGACCCAGTACTTC. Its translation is CASSPGTSGGRHQETQYF.

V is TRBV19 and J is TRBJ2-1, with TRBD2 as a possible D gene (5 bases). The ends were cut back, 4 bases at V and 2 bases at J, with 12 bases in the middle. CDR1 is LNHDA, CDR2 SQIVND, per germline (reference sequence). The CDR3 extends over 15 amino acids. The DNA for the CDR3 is TGTGCCAGTAGTACGGGAAGGACGACCTACAATGAGCAGTTCTTC. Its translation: CASSTGRTTYNEQFF.

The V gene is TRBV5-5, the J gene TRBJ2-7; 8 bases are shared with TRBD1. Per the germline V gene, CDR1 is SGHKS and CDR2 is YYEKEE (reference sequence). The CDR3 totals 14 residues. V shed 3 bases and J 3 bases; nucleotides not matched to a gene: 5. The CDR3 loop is CASSSGQGNYEQYF. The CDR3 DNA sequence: TGTGCCAGCAGCTCAGGACAGGGTAACTACGAGCAGTACTTC.

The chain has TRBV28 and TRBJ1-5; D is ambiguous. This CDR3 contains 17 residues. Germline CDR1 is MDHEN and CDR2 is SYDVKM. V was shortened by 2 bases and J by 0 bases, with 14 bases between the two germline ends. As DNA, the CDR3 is TGTGCCAGCAGTTTACGGCGGCTACGTTATAGCAATCAGCCCCAGCATTTT. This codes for CASSLRRLRYSNQPQHF.

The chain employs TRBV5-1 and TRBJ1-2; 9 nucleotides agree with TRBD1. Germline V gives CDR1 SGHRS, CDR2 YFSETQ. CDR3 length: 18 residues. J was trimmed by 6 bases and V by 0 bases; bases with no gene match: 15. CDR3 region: CASSLVVEQGTGGDGYTF. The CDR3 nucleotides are TGCGCCAGCAGCTTGGTCGTTGAGCAGGGTACAGGGGGCGATGGCTACACCTTC.

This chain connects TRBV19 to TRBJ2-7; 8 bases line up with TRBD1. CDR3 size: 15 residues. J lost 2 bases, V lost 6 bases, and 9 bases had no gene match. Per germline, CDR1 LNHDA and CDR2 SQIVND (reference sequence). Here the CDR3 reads CASRQFGTGPYEQYF. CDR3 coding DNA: TGTGCCAGTAGGCAATTCGGGACAGGTCCCTACGAGCAGTACTTC.

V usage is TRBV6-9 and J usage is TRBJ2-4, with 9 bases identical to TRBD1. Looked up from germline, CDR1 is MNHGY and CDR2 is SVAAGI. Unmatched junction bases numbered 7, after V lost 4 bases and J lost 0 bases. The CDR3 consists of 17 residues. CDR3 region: CASSWGDRDLAKNIQYF. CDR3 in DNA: TGTGCCAGCAGTTGGGGGGACAGGGACTTAGCCAAAAACATTCAGTACTTC.

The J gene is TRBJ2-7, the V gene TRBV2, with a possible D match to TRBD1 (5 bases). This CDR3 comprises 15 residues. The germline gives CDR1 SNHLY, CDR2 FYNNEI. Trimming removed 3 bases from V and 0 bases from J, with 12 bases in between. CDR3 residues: CASSDEGQGSYEQYF. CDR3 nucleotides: TGTGCCAGCAGTGATGAAGGTCAGGGCTCCTACGAGCAGTACTTC.

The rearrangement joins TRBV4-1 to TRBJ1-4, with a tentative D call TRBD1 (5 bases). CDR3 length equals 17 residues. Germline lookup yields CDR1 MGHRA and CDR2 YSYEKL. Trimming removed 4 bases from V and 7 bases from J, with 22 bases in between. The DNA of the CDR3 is TGCGCCAGCAGCCGCTCCAGCGGGGGACGGGGGAGTGAAAAACTGTTTTTT. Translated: CASSRSSGGRGSEKLFF.

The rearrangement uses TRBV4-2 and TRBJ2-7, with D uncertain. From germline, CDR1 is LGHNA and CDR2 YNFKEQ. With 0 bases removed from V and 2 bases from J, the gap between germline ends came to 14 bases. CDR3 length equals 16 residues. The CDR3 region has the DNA TGTGCCAGCAGCCAAGATCTTATTAGTTCTCCCTACGAGCAGTACTTC. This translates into CASSQDLISSPYEQYF.

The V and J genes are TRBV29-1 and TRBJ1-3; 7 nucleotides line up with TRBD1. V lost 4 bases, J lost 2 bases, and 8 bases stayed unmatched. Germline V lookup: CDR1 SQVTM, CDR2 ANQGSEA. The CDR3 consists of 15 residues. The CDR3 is CSVGTNQGAGNTIYF. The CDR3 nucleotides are TGCAGCGTTGGAACAAATCAGGGGGCTGGAAACACCATATATTTT.

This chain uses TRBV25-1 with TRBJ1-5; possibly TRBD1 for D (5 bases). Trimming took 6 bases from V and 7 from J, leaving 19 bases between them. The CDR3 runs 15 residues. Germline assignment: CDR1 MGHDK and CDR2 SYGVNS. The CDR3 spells CASSPPGGAGQPQHF. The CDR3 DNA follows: TGTGCCAGCAGCCCCCCGGGAGGGGCGGGACAGCCCCAGCATTTT.

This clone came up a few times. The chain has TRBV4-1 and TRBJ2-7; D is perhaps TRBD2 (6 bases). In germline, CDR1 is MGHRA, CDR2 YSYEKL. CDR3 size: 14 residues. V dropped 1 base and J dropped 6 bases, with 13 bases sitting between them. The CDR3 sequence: CASSQGEDIREQYF. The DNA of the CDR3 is TGCGCCAGCAGCCAAGGGGAGGATATACGCGAGCAGTACTTC.